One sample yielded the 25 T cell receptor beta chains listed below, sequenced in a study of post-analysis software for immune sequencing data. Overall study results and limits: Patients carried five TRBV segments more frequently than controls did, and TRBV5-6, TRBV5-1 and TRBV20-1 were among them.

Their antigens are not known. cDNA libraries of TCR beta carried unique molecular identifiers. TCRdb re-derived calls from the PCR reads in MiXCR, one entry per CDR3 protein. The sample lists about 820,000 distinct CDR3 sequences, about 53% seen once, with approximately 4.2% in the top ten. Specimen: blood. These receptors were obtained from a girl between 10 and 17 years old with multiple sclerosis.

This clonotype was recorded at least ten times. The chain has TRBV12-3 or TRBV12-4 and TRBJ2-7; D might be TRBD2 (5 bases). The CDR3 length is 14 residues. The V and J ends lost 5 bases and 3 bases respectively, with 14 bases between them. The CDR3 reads CASSPRGGDYEQYF. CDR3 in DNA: TGTGCCAGCAGTCCCCGAGGAGGAGACTACGAGCAGTACTTC.

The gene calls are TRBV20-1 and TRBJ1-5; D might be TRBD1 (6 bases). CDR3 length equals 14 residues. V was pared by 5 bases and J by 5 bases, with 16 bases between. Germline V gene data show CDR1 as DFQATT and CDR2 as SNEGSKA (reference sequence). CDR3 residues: CSAGDRSLDQPQHF. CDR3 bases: TGCAGTGCTGGCGACAGGTCTTTGGATCAGCCCCAGCATTTT.

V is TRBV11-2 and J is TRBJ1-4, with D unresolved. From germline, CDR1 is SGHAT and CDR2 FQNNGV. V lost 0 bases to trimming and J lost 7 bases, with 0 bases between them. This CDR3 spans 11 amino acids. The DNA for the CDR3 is TGTGCCAGCAGCTTAGATGAAAAACTGTTTTTT. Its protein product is CASSLDEKLFF.

The CDR3 nucleotides read TGTGCCAGCAGCTCCCCAGGTTGGGTAGAAGTCAACGAGCAGTACTTC. As protein: CASSSPGWVEVNEQYF. The V call is TRBV7-2, the J call TRBJ2-5; no reliable D call. The J call may be incorrect, as the DNA end agrees better with TRBJ2-7. Germline-derived CDR1 and CDR2 are SGHTA and FQGNSA. CDR3 length equals 16 residues.

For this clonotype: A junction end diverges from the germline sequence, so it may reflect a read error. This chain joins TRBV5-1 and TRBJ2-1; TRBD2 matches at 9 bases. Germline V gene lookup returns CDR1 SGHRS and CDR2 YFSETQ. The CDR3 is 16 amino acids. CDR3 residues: CASSLGLAGLYDEQFF. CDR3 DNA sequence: TGCGCCAGCAGCTTAGGGCTAGCGGGACTCTACGATGAGCAGTTCTTC.

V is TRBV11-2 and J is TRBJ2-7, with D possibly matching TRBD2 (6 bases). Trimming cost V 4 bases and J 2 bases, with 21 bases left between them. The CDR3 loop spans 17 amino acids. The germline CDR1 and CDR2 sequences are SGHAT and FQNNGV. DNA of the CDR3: TGTGCCAGCAGCTACCCCTTACAGGAAGGAGGGACCTACGAGCAGTACTTC. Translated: CASSYPLQEGGTYEQYF.

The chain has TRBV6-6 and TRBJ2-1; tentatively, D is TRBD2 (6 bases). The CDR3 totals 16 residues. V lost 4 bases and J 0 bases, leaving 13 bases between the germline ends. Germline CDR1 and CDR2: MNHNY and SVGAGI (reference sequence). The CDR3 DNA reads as TGTGCCAGCAGTTTCCAACACGGGGGCTCCTACAATGAGCAGTTCTTC. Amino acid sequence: CASSFQHGGSYNEQFF.

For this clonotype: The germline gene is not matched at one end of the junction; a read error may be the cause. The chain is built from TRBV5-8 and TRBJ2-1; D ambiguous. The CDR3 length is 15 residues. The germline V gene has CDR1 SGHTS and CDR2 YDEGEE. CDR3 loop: CTSSFRVGSYNEQFF. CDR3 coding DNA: TGTACCAGCAGCTTCCGGGTCGGGTCCTACAATGAGCAGTTCTTC.

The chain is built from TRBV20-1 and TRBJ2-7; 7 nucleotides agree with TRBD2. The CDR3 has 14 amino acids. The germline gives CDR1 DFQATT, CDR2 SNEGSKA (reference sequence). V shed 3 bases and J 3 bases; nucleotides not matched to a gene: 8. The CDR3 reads CSASLIAGNYEQYF. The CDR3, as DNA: TGCAGTGCTAGCCTTATAGCGGGTAACTACGAGCAGTACTTC.

Written as DNA, the CDR3 is TGCAGCGTCGTCTTACAGGTGGCGGGGGAAGCTTTCTTT. This sequence encodes CSVVLQVAGEAFF. The chain links TRBV29-1 to TRBJ1-1; TRBD1 might be the D (5 bases). Per the germline V gene, CDR1 is SQVTM and CDR2 is ANQGSEA. The ends were cut back, 6 bases at V and 8 bases at J, with 19 bases in the middle. The CDR3 loop spans 13 amino acids.

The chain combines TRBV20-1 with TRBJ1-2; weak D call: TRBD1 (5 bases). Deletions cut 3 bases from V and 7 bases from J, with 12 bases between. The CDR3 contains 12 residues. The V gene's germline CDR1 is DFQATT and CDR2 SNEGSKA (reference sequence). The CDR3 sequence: CSARGQGSGYTF. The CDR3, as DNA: TGCAGTGCTAGGGGGCAGGGAAGTGGCTACACCTTC.

The DNA of the CDR3 is TGCAGTGCTAGTGACAGGGGAATTAACACTGAAGCTTTCTTT. Encoded protein: CSASDRGINTEAFF. This chain joins TRBV20-1 and TRBJ1-1; 8 positions agree with TRBD1. The CDR3 has 14 amino acids. Germline V CDR1 and CDR2: DFQATT, SNEGSKA (reference sequence). J gave up 2 bases and V 3 bases, and 5 bases lay outside the gene matches.

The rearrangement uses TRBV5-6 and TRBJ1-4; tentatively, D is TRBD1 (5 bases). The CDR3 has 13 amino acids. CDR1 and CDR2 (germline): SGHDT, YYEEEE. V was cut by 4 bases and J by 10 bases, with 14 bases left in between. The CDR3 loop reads CASSVVRVGKLFF. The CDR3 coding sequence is TGTGCCAGCAGCGTCGTCAGGGTAGGAAAACTGTTTTTT.

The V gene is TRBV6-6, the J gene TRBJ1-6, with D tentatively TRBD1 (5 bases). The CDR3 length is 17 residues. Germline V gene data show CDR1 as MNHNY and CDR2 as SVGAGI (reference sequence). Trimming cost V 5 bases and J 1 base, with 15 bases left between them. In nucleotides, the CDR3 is TGTGCCAGCAGTCCGGGTGCAGGGCTATCCTATAATTCACCCCTCCACTTT. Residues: CASSPGAGLSYNSPLHF.

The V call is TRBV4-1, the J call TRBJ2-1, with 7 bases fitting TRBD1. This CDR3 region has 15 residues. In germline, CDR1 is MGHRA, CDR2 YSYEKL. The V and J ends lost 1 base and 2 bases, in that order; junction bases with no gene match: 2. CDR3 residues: CASSQAGQAYNEQFF. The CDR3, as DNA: TGCGCCAGCAGCCAAGCCGGACAGGCCTACAATGAGCAGTTCTTC.

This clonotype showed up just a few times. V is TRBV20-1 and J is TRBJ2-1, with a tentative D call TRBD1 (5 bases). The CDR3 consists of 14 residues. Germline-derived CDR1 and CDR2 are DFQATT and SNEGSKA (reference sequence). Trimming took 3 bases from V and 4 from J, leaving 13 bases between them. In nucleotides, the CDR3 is TGCAGTGCTAGGACAGAGTCCGATTACAATGAGCAGTTCTTC. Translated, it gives CSARTESDYNEQFF.

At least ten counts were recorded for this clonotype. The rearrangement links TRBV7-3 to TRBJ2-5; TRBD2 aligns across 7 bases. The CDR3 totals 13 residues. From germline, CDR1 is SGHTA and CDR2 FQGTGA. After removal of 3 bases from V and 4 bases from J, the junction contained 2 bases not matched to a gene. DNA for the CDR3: TGTGCCAGCAGCTTGTGGGGGGGAGAGACCCAGTACTTC. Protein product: CASSLWGGETQYF.

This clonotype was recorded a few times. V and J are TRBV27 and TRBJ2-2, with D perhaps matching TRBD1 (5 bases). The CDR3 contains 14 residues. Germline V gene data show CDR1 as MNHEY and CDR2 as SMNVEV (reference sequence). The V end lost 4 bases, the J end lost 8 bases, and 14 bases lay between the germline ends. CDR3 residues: CASSSRQKVGELFF. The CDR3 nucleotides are TGTGCCAGCAGTTCCCGACAGAAGGTTGGGGAGCTGTTTTTT.

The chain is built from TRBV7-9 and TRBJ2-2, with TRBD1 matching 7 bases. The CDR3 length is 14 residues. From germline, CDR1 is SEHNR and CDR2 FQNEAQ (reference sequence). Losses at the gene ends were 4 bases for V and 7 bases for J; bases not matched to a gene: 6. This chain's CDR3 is CASSSDRKSGELFF. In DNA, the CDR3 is TGTGCCAGCAGCTCGGACAGGAAAAGCGGGGAGCTGTTTTTT.

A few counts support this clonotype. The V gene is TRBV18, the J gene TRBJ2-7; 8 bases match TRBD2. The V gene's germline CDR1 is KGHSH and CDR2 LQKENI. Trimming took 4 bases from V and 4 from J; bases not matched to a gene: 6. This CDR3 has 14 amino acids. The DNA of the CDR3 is TGTGCCAGCTCACGGGCGGGGGGCGGATACGAGCAGTACTTC. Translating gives CASSRAGGGYEQYF.

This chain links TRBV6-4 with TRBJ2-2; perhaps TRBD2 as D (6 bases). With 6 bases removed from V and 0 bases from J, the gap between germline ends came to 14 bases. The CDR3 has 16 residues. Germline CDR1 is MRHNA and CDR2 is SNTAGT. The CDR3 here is CASSPGWGANTGELFF. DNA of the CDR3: TGTGCCAGCAGCCCGGGTTGGGGGGCGAACACCGGGGAGCTGTTTTTT.

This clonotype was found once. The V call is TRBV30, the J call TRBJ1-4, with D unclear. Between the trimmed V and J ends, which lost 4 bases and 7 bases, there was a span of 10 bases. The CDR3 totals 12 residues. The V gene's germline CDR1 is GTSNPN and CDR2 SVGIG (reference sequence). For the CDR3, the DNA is TGTGCCTGGAAGGGAGCAGCTGAAAAACTGTTTTTT. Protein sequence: CAWKGAAEKLFF.

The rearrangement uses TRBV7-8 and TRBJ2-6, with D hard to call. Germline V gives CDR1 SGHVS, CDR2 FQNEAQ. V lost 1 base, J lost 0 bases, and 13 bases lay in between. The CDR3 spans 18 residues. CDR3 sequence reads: CASSLDTSLSSGANVLTF. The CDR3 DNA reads TGTGCCAGCAGCTTAGATACATCCTTAAGCTCTGGGGCCAACGTCCTGACTTTC.

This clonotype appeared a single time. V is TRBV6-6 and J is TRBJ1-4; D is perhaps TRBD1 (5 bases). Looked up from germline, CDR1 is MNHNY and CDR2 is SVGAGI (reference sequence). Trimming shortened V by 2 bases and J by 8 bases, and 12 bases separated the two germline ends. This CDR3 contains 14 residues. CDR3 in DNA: TGTGCCAGCAGTTACCTGAGGGGCGCCGAAAAACTGTTTTTT. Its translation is CASSYLRGAEKLFF.

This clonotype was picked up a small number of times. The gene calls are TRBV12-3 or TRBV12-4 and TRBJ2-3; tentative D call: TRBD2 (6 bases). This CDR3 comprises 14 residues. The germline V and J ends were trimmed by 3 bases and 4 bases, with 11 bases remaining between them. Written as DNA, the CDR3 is TGTGCCAGCAGTTTTGGGGGGTCCTCAGATACGCAGTATTTT. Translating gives CASSFGGSSDTQYF.